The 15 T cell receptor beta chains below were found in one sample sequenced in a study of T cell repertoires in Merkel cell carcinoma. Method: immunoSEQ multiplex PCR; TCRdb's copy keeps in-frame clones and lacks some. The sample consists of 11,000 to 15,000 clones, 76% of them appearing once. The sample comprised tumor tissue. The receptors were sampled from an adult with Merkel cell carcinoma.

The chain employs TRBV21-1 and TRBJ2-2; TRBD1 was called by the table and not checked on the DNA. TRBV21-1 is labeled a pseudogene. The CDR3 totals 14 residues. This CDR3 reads CASRDTANTGELFF. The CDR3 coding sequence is TGTGCCAGTAGGGACACCGCGAACACCGGGGAGCTGTTTTTT.

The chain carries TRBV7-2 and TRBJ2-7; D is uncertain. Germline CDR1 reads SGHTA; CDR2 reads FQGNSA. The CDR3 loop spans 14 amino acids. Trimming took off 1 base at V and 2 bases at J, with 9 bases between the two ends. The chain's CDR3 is CASSLVGRTYEQYF. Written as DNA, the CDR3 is TGTGCCAGCAGCTTAGTAGGCAGAACCTACGAGCAGTACTTC.

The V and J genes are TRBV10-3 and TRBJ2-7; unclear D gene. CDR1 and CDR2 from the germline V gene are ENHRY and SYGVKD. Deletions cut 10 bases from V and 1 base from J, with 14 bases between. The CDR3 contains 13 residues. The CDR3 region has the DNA TGTGCCACCGTTCCGACTCATTCCTACGAGCAGTACTTC. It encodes CATVPTHSYEQYF.

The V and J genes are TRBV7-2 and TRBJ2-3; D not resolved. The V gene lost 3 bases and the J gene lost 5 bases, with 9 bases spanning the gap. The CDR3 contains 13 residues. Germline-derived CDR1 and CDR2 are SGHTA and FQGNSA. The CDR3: CASSFTPGDTQYF. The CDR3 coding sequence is TGTGCCAGCAGCTTCACCCCCGGAGATACGCAGTATTTT.

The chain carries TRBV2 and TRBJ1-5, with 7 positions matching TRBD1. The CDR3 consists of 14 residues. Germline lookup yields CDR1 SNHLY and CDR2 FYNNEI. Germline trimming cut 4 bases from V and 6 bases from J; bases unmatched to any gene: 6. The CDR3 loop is CASSGGQVGQPQHF. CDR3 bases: TGTGCCAGCAGTGGAGGACAGGTTGGTCAGCCCCAGCATTTT.

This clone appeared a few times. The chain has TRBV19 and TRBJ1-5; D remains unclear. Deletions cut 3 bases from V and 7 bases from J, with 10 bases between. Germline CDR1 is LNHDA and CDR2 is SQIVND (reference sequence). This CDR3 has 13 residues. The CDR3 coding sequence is TGTGCCAGTAGTATGGGGTCCATGCAGCCCCAGCATTTT. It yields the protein CASSMGSMQPQHF.

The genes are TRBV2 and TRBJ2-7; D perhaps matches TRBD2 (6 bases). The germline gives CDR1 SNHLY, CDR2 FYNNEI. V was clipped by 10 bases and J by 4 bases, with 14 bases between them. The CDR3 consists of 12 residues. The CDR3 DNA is TGTGCCATCCGGGGGATGGGTTACGAGCAGTACTTC. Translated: CAIRGMGYEQYF.

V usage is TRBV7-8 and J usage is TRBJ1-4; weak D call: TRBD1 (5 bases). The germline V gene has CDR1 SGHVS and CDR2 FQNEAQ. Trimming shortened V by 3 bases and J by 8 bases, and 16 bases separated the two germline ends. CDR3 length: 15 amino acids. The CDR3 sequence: CASSFSGQGREKLFF. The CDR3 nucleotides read TGTGCCAGCAGCTTCAGCGGGCAGGGAAGGGAAAAACTGTTTTTT.

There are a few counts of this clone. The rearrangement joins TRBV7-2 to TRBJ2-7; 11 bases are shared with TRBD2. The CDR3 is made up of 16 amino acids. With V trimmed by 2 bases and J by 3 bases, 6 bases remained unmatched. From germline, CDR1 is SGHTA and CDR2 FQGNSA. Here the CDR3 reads CASSLTYTSGGYEQYF. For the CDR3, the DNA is TGTGCCAGCAGCTTAACCTATACTAGCGGGGGCTACGAGCAGTACTTC.

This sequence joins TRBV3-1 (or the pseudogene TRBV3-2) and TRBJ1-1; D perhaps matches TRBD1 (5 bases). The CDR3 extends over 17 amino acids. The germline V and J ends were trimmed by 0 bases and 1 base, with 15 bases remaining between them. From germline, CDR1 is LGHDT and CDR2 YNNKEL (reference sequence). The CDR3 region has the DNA TGTGCCAGCAGCCAAGAGTCGGGCATGAGGGGGAACACTGAAGCTTTCTTT. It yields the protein CASSQESGMRGNTEAFF.

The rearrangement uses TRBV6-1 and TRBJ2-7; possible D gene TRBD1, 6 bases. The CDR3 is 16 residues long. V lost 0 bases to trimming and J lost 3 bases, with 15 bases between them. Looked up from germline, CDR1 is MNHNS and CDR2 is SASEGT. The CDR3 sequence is CASSEAQPGHFYEQYF. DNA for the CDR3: TGTGCCAGCAGTGAAGCTCAACCGGGACACTTCTACGAGCAGTACTTC.

The CDR3 bases are TGTGCCAGCAGCAACTCCGGGACCGGGGAGCTGTTTTTT. Translating gives CASSNSGTGELFF. This chain joins TRBV7-3 and TRBJ2-2; D remains unclear. CDR3 length: 13 amino acids. The germline V gene has CDR1 SGHTA and CDR2 FQGTGA. V was shortened by 5 bases and J by 5 bases, with 9 bases between the two germline ends.

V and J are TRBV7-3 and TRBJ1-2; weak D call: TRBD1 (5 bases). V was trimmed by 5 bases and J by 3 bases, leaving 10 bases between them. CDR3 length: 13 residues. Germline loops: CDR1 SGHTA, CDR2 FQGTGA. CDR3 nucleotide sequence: TGTGCCAGCAGCCCCCAAGGGGACTATGGCTACACCTTC. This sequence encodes CASSPQGDYGYTF.

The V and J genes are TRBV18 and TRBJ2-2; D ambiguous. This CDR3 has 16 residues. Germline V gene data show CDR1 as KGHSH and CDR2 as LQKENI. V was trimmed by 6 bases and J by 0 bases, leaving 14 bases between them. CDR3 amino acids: CASSPWEGSNTGELFF. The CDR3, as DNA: TGTGCCAGCTCTCCTTGGGAAGGGTCGAACACCGGGGAGCTGTTTTTT.

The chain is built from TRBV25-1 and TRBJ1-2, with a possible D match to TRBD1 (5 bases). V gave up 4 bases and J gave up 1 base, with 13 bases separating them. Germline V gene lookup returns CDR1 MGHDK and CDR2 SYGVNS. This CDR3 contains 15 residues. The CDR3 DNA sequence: TGTGCCAGCAGTGCTGACAGACCCTTTAACTATGGCTACACCTTC. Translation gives CASSADRPFNYGYTF.